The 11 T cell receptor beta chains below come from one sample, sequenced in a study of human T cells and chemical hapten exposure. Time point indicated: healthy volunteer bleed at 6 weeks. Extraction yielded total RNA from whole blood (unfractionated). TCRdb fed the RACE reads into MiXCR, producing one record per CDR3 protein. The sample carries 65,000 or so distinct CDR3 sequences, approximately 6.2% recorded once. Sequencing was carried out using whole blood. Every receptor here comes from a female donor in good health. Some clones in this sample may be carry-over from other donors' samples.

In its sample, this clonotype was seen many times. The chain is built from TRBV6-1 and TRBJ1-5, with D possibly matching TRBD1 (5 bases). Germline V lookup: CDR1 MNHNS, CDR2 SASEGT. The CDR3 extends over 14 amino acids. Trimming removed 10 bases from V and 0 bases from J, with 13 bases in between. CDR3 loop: CATMGGDSNQPQHF. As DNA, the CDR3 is TGTGCCACCATGGGGGGAGATAGCAATCAGCCCCAGCATTTT.

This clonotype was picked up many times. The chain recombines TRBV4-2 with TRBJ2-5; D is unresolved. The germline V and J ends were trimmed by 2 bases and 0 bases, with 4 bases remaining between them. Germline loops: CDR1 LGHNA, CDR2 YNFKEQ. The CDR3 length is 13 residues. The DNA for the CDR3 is TGTGCCAGCAGCCAAACATACCAAGAGACCCAGTACTTC. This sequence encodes CASSQTYQETQYF.

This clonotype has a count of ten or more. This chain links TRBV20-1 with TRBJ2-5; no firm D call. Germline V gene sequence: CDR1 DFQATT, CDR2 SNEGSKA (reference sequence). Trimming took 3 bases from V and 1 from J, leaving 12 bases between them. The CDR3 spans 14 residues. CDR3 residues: CSAREMAFQETQYF. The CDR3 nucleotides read TGCAGTGCTAGGGAGATGGCGTTCCAAGAGACCCAGTACTTC.

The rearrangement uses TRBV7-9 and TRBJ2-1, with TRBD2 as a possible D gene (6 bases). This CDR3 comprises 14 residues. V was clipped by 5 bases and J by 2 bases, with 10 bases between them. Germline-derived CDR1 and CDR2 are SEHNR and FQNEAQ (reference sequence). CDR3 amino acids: CASSHGTAYNEQFF. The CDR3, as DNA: TGTGCCAGCAGCCACGGGACTGCCTACAATGAGCAGTTCTTC.

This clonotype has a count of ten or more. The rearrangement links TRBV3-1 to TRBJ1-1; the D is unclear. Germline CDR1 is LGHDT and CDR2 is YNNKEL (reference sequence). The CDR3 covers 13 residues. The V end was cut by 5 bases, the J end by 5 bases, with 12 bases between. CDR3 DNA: TGTGCCAGCAGCAGGACTGGCGGAACTGAAGCTTTCTTT. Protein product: CASSRTGGTEAFF.

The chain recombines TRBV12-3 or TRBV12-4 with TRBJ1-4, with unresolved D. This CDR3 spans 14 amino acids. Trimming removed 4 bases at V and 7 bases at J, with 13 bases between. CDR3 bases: TGTGCCAGCAGTTCCCGGGGTCACGGTGAAAAACTGTTTTTT. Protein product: CASSSRGHGEKLFF.

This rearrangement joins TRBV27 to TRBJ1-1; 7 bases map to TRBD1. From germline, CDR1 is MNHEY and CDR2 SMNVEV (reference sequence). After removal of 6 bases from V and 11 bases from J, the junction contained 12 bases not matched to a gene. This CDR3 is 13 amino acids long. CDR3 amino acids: CASSPTTGRSAFF. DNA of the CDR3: TGTGCCAGCAGCCCGACGACAGGGCGGAGCGCTTTCTTT.

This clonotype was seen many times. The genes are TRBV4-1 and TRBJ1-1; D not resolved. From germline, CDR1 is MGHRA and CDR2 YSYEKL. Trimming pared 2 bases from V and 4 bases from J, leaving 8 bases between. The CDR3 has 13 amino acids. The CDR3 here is CASSQRWGTEAFF. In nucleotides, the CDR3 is TGCGCCAGCAGCCAAAGATGGGGCACTGAAGCTTTCTTT.

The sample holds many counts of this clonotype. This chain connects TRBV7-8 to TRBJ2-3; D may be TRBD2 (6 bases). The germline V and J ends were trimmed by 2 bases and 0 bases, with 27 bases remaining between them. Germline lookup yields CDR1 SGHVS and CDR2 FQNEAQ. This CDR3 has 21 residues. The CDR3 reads CASSLTYAGLPTRGSTDTQYF. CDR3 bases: TGTGCCAGCAGCTTAACCTACGCGGGACTCCCCACGAGGGGTAGCACAGATACGCAGTATTTT. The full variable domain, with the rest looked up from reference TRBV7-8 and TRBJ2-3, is GAGVSQSPRYKVAKRGQDVALRCDPISGHVSLFWYQQALGQGPEFLTYFQNEAQLDKSGLPSDRFFAERPEGSVSTLKIQRTQQEDSAVYLCASSLTYAGLPTRGSTDTQYFGPGTRLTVL.

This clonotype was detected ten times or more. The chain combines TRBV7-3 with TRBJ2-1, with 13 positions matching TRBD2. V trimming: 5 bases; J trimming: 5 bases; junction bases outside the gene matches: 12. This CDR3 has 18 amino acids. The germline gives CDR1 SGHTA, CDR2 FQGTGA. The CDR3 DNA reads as TGTGCCAGCAGCCCGTTAACTAGCGGGAGGGCCCGGAACAATGAGCAGTTCTTC. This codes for CASSPLTSGRARNNEQFF.

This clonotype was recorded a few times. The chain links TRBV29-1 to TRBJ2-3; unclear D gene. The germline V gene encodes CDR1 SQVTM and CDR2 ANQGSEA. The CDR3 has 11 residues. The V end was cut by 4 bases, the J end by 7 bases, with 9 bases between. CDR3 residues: CSVGLSHTQYF. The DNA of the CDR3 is TGCAGCGTTGGACTGAGCCATACGCAGTATTTT.